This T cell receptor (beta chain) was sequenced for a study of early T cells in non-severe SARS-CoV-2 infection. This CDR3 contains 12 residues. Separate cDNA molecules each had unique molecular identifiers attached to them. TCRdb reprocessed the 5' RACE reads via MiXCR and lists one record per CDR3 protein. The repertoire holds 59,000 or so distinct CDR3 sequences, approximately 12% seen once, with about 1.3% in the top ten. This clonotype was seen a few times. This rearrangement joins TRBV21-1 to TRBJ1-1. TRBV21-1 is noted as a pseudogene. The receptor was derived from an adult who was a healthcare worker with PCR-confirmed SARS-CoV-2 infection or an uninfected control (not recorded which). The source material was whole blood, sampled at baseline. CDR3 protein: CASSKEIFQAFF. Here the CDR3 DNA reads TGTGCCAGCAGCAAAGAGATCTTCCAAGCTTTCTTT.